Sequencing of this T cell receptor (beta chain) was carried out in a study of cytomegalovirus exposure and HLA in healthy donors. The PCR contained 60 Vbeta and 13 Jbeta primers. Produced via immunoSEQ multiplex PCR; TCRdb's table is partial and in-frame only. The sample yields approximately 160,000 clones, around three quarters seen once. The CDR3 covers 15 residues. CDR1 is MNHEY, CDR2 SMNVEV, per germline (reference sequence). V lost 4 bases to trimming and J lost 0 bases; unmatched junction nucleotides: 2. The chain carries TRBV27 and TRBJ1-4, with 7 positions matching TRBD1. The receptor comes from a middle-aged man in good health and CMV-seronegative. Sequencing was performed on PBMCs. CDR3 nucleotides: TGTGCCAGCAGTTCTGGGACAGCAACTAATGAAAAACTGTTTTTT. It encodes CASSSGTATNEKLFF.